Each of the 19 T cell receptor delta chains below was sequenced from the same sample in a study of γδ T cells in repeated Plasmodium falciparum infection. Gammadelta T cells were flow-sorted from PBMC into Vgamma9/Vdelta2+ and Vdelta2-negative populations for bulk analysis. TCRdb applied CATT to the multiplex PCR reads for clone calling. The sample has under 65,000 delta-chain clones; around 1.5% are singletons. Sequencing was carried out using gamma-delta T cells from blood. These receptors were taken from a pool of human donors (malaria-infected and uninfected, not separated).

This clone has ten or more counts. A much larger clone lies one base from this, so it may be a read error. The sample holds other DNA sequences that translate to the same CDR3. The rearrangement uses TRDV1 and TRDJ1; no clear D. This CDR3 comprises 13 residues. Looked up from germline, CDR1 is TSWWSYY and CDR2 is QGS. The CDR3, as DNA: TGTGCTCTTGGGGCCATAACCACAGATAAACTTATCTTT. Amino acid sequence: CALGAITTDKLIF.

Of note for this clone: This DNA translates differently at residue 13 from the TCRdb protein, which is that of a much larger clone; a read error is likely, and the protein shown is the DNA's own translation. The rearrangement links TRDV1 to TRDJ1; D unclear. TCRdb records no J gene; here it was assigned by comparing the DNA to germline. Germline CDR1 and CDR2: TSWWSYY and QGS. The CDR3 extends over 16 amino acids. The CDR3 DNA sequence: TGTGCTCTTGGGGGCCGCTCCGCTTTCCACACCGATAGACTCATCTTT. This sequence encodes CALGGRSAFHTDRLIF.

A note on this clone: TCRdb's listed protein matches a much larger clone and diverges from this DNA's translation at residue 13, likely through a read error; the protein shown comes from the DNA. The chain employs TRDV2 and TRDJ1, with 10 positions matching TRDD3. No J gene is reported in TCRdb; it was inferred here by comparing the DNA with germline. There are 22 residues in the CDR3. CDR1 and CDR2 (germline): GEAIGNYY, EKD. V gave up 2 bases and J gave up 3 bases; unmatched junction bases: 26. CDR3 loop: CACDKKSVLRDVRGDTPDKLIF. The CDR3 nucleotides read TGTGCCTGTGACAAGAAGTCCGTCCTACGGGACGTACGGGGGGATACGCCCGATAAACTCATCTTT.

This clone was found a few times. A far larger clone is off by one base, so a read error is likely. Other DNA sequences in this specimen translate into the identical CDR3. The chain combines TRDV1 with TRDJ1; TRDD2 matches 7 bases. TCRdb carries no J gene annotation; the J gene was assigned here by matching the DNA with germline. The CDR3 sequence is 27 residues long. V was clipped by 2 bases and J by 0 bases; unmatched bases: 39. Germline V lookup: CDR1 TSWWSYY, CDR2 QGS. The CDR3 bases are TGTGCTCTTGGGGAAGCCCGGGGAGCCGGGGGCTTTCCTACCTCCATCCTCCTTACTCAGTACACCGATAAACTCATCTTT. Translated: CALGEARGAGGFPTSILLTQYTDKLIF.

This clone was seen repeatedly, ten times or more. This could be a read error, since a much larger clone is one nucleotide away. This sample also contains other DNA sequences that code for the same CDR3. The chain recombines TRDV1 with TRDJ1; TRDD2 is a possible D gene (8 bases). V was trimmed by 4 bases and J by 11 bases, leaving 32 bases between them. Per germline, CDR1 TSWWSYY and CDR2 QGS. The CDR3 consists of 18 residues. The CDR3 sequence: CALGGLPTFNLGVFGLIF. The CDR3 nucleotides are TGTGCTCTTGGGGGACTTCCTACATTCAATCTGGGGGTGTTTGGCCTCATCTTT.

Many counts were recorded for this clone. A read error likely explains why the TCRdb protein, taken from a much larger clone, differs from this DNA's translation at residue 5; the protein shown is translated from the DNA. The chain links TRDV1 to TRDJ1; D is possibly TRDD3 (5 bases). This CDR3 has 17 residues. Trimming stripped 4 bases from V and 3 bases from J, with 21 bases between. The V gene's germline CDR1 is TSWWSYY and CDR2 QGS. This CDR3 is CALGGLRALWVADKLIF. The CDR3 DNA is TGTGCTCTTGGGGGACTAAGAGCCCTCTGGGTCGCCGATAAACTCATCTTT.

This clone is medium-sized by share. In the same sample, other DNA sequences code for this CDR3. The rearrangement uses TRDV1 and TRDJ1; TRDD3 agrees at 9 bases. Trimming cost V 3 bases and J 6 bases; bases outside gene matches: 14. Germline V gene lookup returns CDR1 TSWWSYY and CDR2 QGS. This CDR3 comprises 17 residues. The CDR3 nucleotides read TGTGCTCTTGGGGAGCTACGTGCTGGGGGATTAAGATATAAACTCATCTTT. Encoded protein: CALGELRAGGLRYKLIF.

This clone was recorded many times. The protein TCRdb gives is from a much larger clone and does not agree with this DNA's translation at residue 12, likely a read error; the protein shown here comes from the DNA. The gene calls are TRDV2 and TRDJ1, with 12 bases fitting TRDD3. The CDR3 runs to 17 residues. Germline CDR1 and CDR2: GEAIGNYY and EKD. The V segment lost 3 bases and the J segment 3 bases; nucleotides outside the gene matches: 10. The CDR3 DNA reads as TGTGCCTGTGACCGTTTACTGGGGGATACTGGGGCCGATAAACTCATCTTT. Translation gives CACDRLLGDTGADKLIF.

The genes are TRDV1 and TRDJ1; 8 bases are a match to TRDD3. TCRdb supplies no J gene; here it was assigned by aligning the nucleotide sequence to germline. The junction had 14 bases not matched to a gene; V was cut back by 6 bases and J by 8 bases. This CDR3 has 15 residues. Germline CDR1 and CDR2: TSWWSYY and QGS. The CDR3 DNA follows: TGTGCTCTTGGAAGGATAGGGGTGGGGGATCGGAAACTCATCTTT. It translates to CALGRIGVGDRKLIF.

To note about this clone: A far larger clone is a single base away, which makes a read error likely. Other nucleotide sequences from this sample produce the same CDR3. The V call is TRDV1, the J call TRDJ1; 7 bases fit TRDD3. TCRdb carries no J gene annotation; the J gene was assigned here by matching the DNA with germline. Germline values: CDR1 TSWWSYY, CDR2 QGS. CDR3 length: 21 amino acids. CDR3 protein: CALGELGLHLLGILYTDKLIF. For the CDR3, the DNA is TGTGCTCTTGGGGAACTAGGCCTTCACCTACTGGGGATCCTGTACACTGATAAACTCATCTTT.

To note about this clone: A single base is all that separates this from a far larger clone, so a read error is likely. Other DNA sequences in this sample translate to the same CDR3. The rearrangement uses TRDV1 and TRDJ2; 11 positions match TRDD3. TCRdb lists no J gene, so it was determined here by aligning the DNA to germline. CDR3 length: 21 residues. V gave up 1 base and J gave up 11 bases; unmatched junction bases: 24. Germline values: CDR1 TSWWSYY, CDR2 QGS. This chain's CDR3 is CALGEPSSSYHDWGINAQLFF. In nucleotides, the CDR3 is TGTGCTCTTGGGGAACCGAGCTCTTCATATCACGACTGGGGGATAAACGCGCAACTCTTCTTT.

This clone was seen repeatedly, ten times or more. The TCRdb protein comes from a much larger clone and disagrees with this DNA's translation at residue 13, likely due to a read error; the protein given here is derived from the DNA. The chain is built from TRDV1 and TRDJ1, with 10 nucleotides matching TRDD3. Trimming cost V 2 bases and J 3 bases; bases outside gene matches: 15. The CDR3 length is 19 residues. CDR1 is TSWWSYY and CDR2 is QGS in the germline V gene. DNA for the CDR3: TGTGCTCTTGGGGAAAAGGGATGGCGCTGGGGGATAAGAGCCGATAAACTCATCTTT. Its protein product is CALGEKGWRWGIRADKLIF.

In its sample, this clone was seen a few times. Only one base separates this from a far larger clonotype, so it likely reflects a read error. Other nucleotide sequences from this sample produce the same CDR3. The rearrangement uses TRDV2 and TRDJ3; no reliable D call. V shed 0 bases and J shed 0 bases, with 26 bases lying between them. This CDR3 region has 23 residues. The germline V gene encodes CDR1 GEAIGNYY and CDR2 EKD. DNA of the CDR3: TGTGCCTGTGACACCAAAGGTGGAGGAGCCCTTGTCCTCAGCTCCTGGGACACCCGACAGATGTTTTTC. Translated: CACDTKGGGALVLSSWDTRQMFF.

About this clone: Given a far larger clone just one base away, this is likely a sequencing read error. The identical CDR3 is also encoded by other nucleotide sequences in the sample. This chain connects TRDV2 to TRDJ1; 11 bases match TRDD3. Germline V gene data show CDR1 as GEAIGNYY and CDR2 as EKD. CDR3 length: 21 amino acids. Here the CDR3 reads CACDTAEKVGDTRLYTDKLIF. The CDR3 DNA is TGTGCTTGTGACACCGCGGAGAAGGTGGGGGATACGCGTCTGTACACCGATAAACTCATCTTT.

This clone appeared a few times. This likely stems from a read error, as it lies one base from a far larger clone. The same CDR3 arises from other DNA sequences in this sample as well. This chain uses TRDV1 with TRDJ1, with 11 bases that match TRDD3. Germline V gene sequence: CDR1 TSWWSYY, CDR2 QGS. The CDR3 is made up of 22 amino acids. V shed 1 base, J shed 8 bases, and the junction held 27 bases outside the gene matches. The CDR3: CALGERGTGGYGSNGCPMKLIF. In DNA form, the CDR3 reads TGTGCTCTTGGGGAACGCGGTACTGGGGGATATGGGTCGAATGGTTGTCCGATGAAACTCATCTTT.

This clone was counted only a few times. A far bigger clonotype differs at one base, so this is likely a read error. Other DNA sequences within the sample encode an identical CDR3. The chain uses TRDV1 and TRDJ1, with D tentatively TRDD3 (6 bases). No J gene was available from TCRdb, and it was assigned here by a germline match of the DNA. This CDR3 is 19 amino acids long. Per germline, CDR1 TSWWSYY and CDR2 QGS. The ends were cut back, 6 bases at V and 0 bases at J, with 26 bases in the middle. CDR3 DNA: TGTGCTCTTGGTTTCCCTACGTGGGACTGGGACCTCTACACCGATAAACTCATCTTT. Encoded protein: CALGFPTWDWDLYTDKLIF.

This clone was detected a few times. The protein in TCRdb stems from a much larger clone and differs at residue 26 from this DNA's translation, likely a read error; here the protein is translated from the DNA. The chain is built from TRDV2 and TRDJ1, with 8 bases lining up with TRDD3. TCRdb is silent on the J gene; assignment here came from matching the DNA to germline. The germline V gene has CDR1 GEAIGNYY and CDR2 EKD. The CDR3 is made up of 29 amino acids. CDR3 amino acids: CACDPAFRPNGVEPLLGADADLYTDELIF. CDR3 bases: TGTGCCTGTGACCCTGCCTTCCGGCCCAATGGAGTAGAGCCCTTACTGGGGGCCGACGCTGACCTATACACCGATGAACTCATCTTT.

This clone came up many times. This likely came from a read error, as a far larger clone is one base away. In the same sample, other DNA sequences code for this CDR3. The V and J genes are TRDV1 and TRDJ1; D gene unclear. The V gene's germline CDR1 is TSWWSYY and CDR2 QGS. This CDR3 has 13 amino acids. V shed 0 bases and J shed 8 bases, with 10 bases lying between them. Here the CDR3 DNA reads TGTGCTCTTGGGGAACTAGAGCGGAAAAAACTCATCTTT. Its translation: CALGELERKKLIF.

This clone was found many times. Other DNA sequences in this specimen translate into the identical CDR3. This chain connects TRDV1 to TRDJ1; 13 bases agree with TRDD3. The CDR3 loop spans 25 amino acids. Germline CDR1 and CDR2: TSWWSYY and QGS. The trim removed 3 bases at V and 0 bases at J, leaving 28 bases unmatched. The DNA for the CDR3 is TGTGCTCTTGGGGAGCCTCCGTTTCTTCCTAACGGGTACTGGGGGATACGTGGGTACACCGATAAACTCATCTTT. Protein sequence: CALGEPPFLPNGYWGIRGYTDKLIF.